This TCR beta chain was sequenced during a study of blood T cell repertoires in COVID-19. Study-wide context: Acute-phase and convalescent COVID-19 samples originated in the United States, Italy and Spain. The analysed material was cDNA or gDNA that came from T cells, B-cell-depleted T cells, or PBMCs.

The CDR3 has 16 amino acids. V trimming: 0 bases; J trimming: 4 bases; junction bases outside the gene matches: 3. Looked up from germline, CDR1 is KGHSH and CDR2 is LQKENI. Here immunoSEQ multiplex PCR was the method, and the copy in TCRdb shows in-frame clones only, minus some. The data hold tens of thousands of clones, with 88% observed a single time. The sequenced material came from peripheral blood. This sequence was found in an elderly woman with active COVID-19. The chain links TRBV18 to TRBJ2-1, with TRBD2 identical over 10 bases. In nucleotides, the CDR3 is TGTGCCAGCTCACCACCGGGACTAGCGACTTACAATGAGCAGTTCTTC. Residues: CASSPPGLATYNEQFF. The full variable domain, with the rest looked up from reference TRBV18 and TRBJ2-1, is NAGVMQNPRHLVRRRGQEARLRCSPMKGHSHVYWYRQLPEEGLKFMVYLQKENIIDESGMPKERFSAEFPKEGPSILRIQQVVRGDSAAYFCASSPPGLATYNEQFFGPGTRLTVL.